Shown below are 6 T cell receptor beta chains from a single sample sequenced in a study of blood T cell repertoires in COVID-19. The method was immunoSEQ multiplex PCR; TCRdb's version includes in-frame clones alone and lacks a portion of them. The sample records 100,000 to 150,000 clones, over 80% being singletons. The sequenced sample was peripheral blood. These receptors were obtained from a man in his 70s with acute or convalescent COVID-19.

The chain carries TRBV19 and TRBJ2-2, with no clear D. CDR3 length: 14 amino acids. V was trimmed by 2 bases and J by 1 base, leaving 5 bases between them. The V gene's germline CDR1 is LNHDA and CDR2 SQIVND (reference sequence). Here the CDR3 DNA reads TGTGCCAGTAGTATATCACTGAACACCGGGGAGCTGTTTTTT. Its translation: CASSISLNTGELFF.

This clone appeared once. The chain carries TRBV9 and TRBJ2-2, with TRBD2 identical over 7 bases. The CDR3 is 16 amino acids. V lost 3 bases, J lost 1 base, and 6 bases stayed unmatched. Per germline, CDR1 SGDLS and CDR2 YYNGEE. In DNA form, the CDR3 reads TGTGCCAGCAGCGGGTTAGCGGGCGGGAACACCGGGGAGCTGTTTTTT. It translates to CASSGLAGGNTGELFF.

This clone showed up just once. The chain links TRBV24-1 to TRBJ2-3, with 7 bases aligning to TRBD1. Per germline, CDR1 KGHDR and CDR2 SFDVKD. This CDR3 comprises 17 residues. V shed 3 bases, J shed 1 base, and the junction held 9 bases outside the gene matches. CDR3 coding DNA: TGTGCCACCAGTGATACTACACAGGGGTCCCGCACAGATACGCAGTATTTT. It yields the protein CATSDTTQGSRTDTQYF.

There are a few counts of this clone. The V gene is TRBV2, the J gene TRBJ1-1; D is perhaps TRBD1 (5 bases). Germline loops: CDR1 SNHLY, CDR2 FYNNEI. The CDR3 is 16 amino acids. Trimming removed 4 bases from V and 2 bases from J, with 17 bases in between. This chain's CDR3 is CASSGRQRSTNTEAFF. The CDR3 region has the DNA TGTGCCAGCAGTGGACGACAGCGTTCGACAAACACTGAAGCTTTCTTT. The variable domain in full, completed from reference TRBV2 and TRBJ1-1, reads EPEVTQTPSHQVTQMGQEVILRCVPISNHLYFYWYRQILGQKVEFLVSFYNNEISEKSEIFDDQFSVERPDGSNFTLKIRSTKLEDSAMYFCASSGRQRSTNTEAFFGQGTRLTVV.

The count of this clone is one. V usage is TRBV6-5 and J usage is TRBJ1-1; 8 nucleotides agree with TRBD1. This CDR3 comprises 14 residues. Germline-derived CDR1 and CDR2 are MNHEY and SVGAGI. Trimming removed 6 bases from V and 1 base from J; junction bases left unmatched: 4. This CDR3 reads CASSRTGQNTEAFF. CDR3 in DNA: TGTGCCAGCAGCCGGACAGGGCAGAACACTGAAGCTTTCTTT.

J is TRBJ1-2 and V is TRBV4-1, with 7 bases identical to TRBD1. The CDR3 covers 13 residues. Germline CDR1 MGHRA, CDR2 YSYEKL. V lost 3 bases to trimming and J lost 8 bases; unmatched junction nucleotides: 6. The CDR3 region is CASSQGRTGGYTF. The CDR3 DNA reads as TGCGCCAGCAGCCAGGGCCGGACAGGCGGCTACACCTTC.